The present entry profiles one T cell receptor (beta chain) with its context. Its target is unknown. The data stem from a study of regulatory T cells in long-lasting Graves disease. Study in general: Antithyroid drug use was under 3 months in newly diagnosed Graves' patients. Study-wide points: With a small sample size, accuracy may have been reduced.

CDR3-region Arm-PCR and iRepertoire HTBI primers produced the TCR beta libraries. MiXCR, run by TCRdb on the multiplex PCR reads, gives a single entry per CDR3 protein. The sample has around 420,000 distinct CDR3 sequences, about 15% seen once. Trimming took 6 bases from V and 0 from J, leaving 14 bases between them. CDR1 is MDHEN and CDR2 is SYDVKM in the germline V gene. This CDR3 is built from 15 residues. Time point given: newly diagnosed GD, antithyroid drugs for less than 3 months. From RNA extracted from PBMCs, the TCR library was made. The peripheral blood volume drawn was approximately 9.5 milliliters, and it was collected into EDTA tubes. These data also formed part of another study, on T cells in Graves' hyperthyroidism and ophthalmopathy. This second study says: When the TCR CDR3 underwent first-round RT-PCR, the HTBI primer set was used.

The specimen was peripheral blood mononuclear cells (PBMCs), collected at new diagnosis, from a patient treated with antithyroid drugs. The chain couples TRBV28 to TRBJ1-2; possibly TRBD1 for D (6 bases). This TCR was recovered from a woman aged 40 to 50 with Graves disease. CDR3 in amino acids: CASRVQGTANYGYTF. DNA of the CDR3: TGTGCCAGCAGGGTACAGGGCACAGCTAACTATGGCTACACCTTC.